These 22 T cell receptor beta chains were sequenced from one sample in a study of T-cell memory formation after mild COVID-19. MiXCR, run by TCRdb on the 5' RACE reads, gives a single entry per CDR3 protein. The sample includes about 390,000 distinct CDR3 sequences, 15% to 20% of them seen just once. Specimen: PBMCs or a T cell subset sorted from them (not recorded which). The source of these receptors is a man aged 18 to 35 who had mild COVID-19 (a few samples of this study predate the infection). Cell type and time point are not known.

This clonotype came up a few times. The rearrangement joins TRBV20-1 to TRBJ2-6, with 9 nucleotides matching TRBD1. Germline-derived CDR1 and CDR2 are DFQATT and SNEGSKA (reference sequence). CDR3 size: 17 residues. V lost 3 bases to trimming and J lost 1 base; unmatched junction nucleotides: 7. The DNA of the CDR3 is TGCAGTGCTAGTTTAACAGGGGGCTTGTCTGGGGCCAACGTCCTGACTTTC. This codes for CSASLTGGLSGANVLTF.

This sequence joins TRBV12-3 or TRBV12-4 and TRBJ1-2; D unresolved. Trimming pared 1 base from V and 8 bases from J, leaving 20 bases between. The CDR3 covers 16 residues. CDR3 DNA: TGTGCCAGCAGTTTAGGTCCGGCGGGCTTAACGCAAGGCTACACCTTC. Translated, it gives CASSLGPAGLTQGYTF.

The J gene is TRBJ1-2, the V gene TRBV5-1, with 8 positions matching TRBD1. CDR1 SGHRS and CDR2 YFSETQ come from the germline V gene. Trimming took 4 bases from V and 6 from J; bases not matched to a gene: 11. This CDR3 spans 15 amino acids. The CDR3 spells CASSPGQGLSHGYTF. The CDR3 DNA follows: TGCGCCAGCAGCCCAGGACAGGGTCTATCTCATGGCTACACCTTC. Drawing the rest from reference TRBV5-1 and TRBJ1-2, the complete variable domain is KAGVTQTPRYLIKTRGQQVTLSCSPISGHRSVSWYQQTPGQGLQFLFEYFSETQRNKGNFPGRFSGRQFSNSRSEMNVSTLELGDSALYLCASSPGQGLSHGYTFGSGTRLTVV.

In this sample, this clonotype turned up a few times. This chain joins TRBV9 and TRBJ1-6, with D perhaps TRBD1 (6 bases). The CDR3 sequence is 15 residues long. V was shortened by 3 bases and J by 6 bases, with 13 bases between the two germline ends. The germline CDR1 and CDR2 sequences are SGDLS and YYNGEE. This CDR3 is CASSARGGGNSPLHF. DNA of the CDR3: TGTGCCAGCAGCGCCCGAGGAGGGGGTAATTCACCCCTCCACTTT. The entire variable domain, with the rest obtained from reference TRBV9 and TRBJ1-6, is as follows: DSGVTQTPKHLITATGQRVTLRCSPRSGDLSVYWYQQSLDQGLQFLIQYYNGEERAKGNILERFSAQQFPDLHSELNLSSLELGDSALYFCASSARGGGNSPLHFGNGTRLTVT.

This chain connects TRBV5-4 to TRBJ2-5, with D uncertain. This CDR3 comprises 15 residues. Germline V gene lookup returns CDR1 SGHNT and CDR2 YYREEE (reference sequence). V lost 4 bases and J 5 bases, leaving 18 bases between the germline ends. The CDR3 bases are TGTGCCAGCAGCACCCAATCAGGCACCTCGGAGACCCAGTACTTC. Protein sequence: CASSTQSGTSETQYF.

Comment on this clonotype: The junction and the germline gene differ at one end; a read error may be behind it. The chain joins TRBV5-1 to TRBJ1-2; D call uncertain. CDR1 is SGHRS, CDR2 YFSETQ, per germline. The CDR3 contains 14 residues. This CDR3 is CSSSSLAGDYGYTF. The CDR3, as DNA: TGCTCCAGCAGCTCTTTAGCCGGGGACTATGGCTACACCTTC.

This chain uses TRBV27 with TRBJ2-7, with D possibly being TRBD1 or TRBD2 (6 bases each). This CDR3 is built from 13 residues. Trimming removed 7 bases from V and 6 bases from J, with 16 bases in between. CDR1 is MNHEY and CDR2 is SMNVEV in the germline V gene (reference sequence). DNA for the CDR3: TGTGCCAGCACACCCGTTCGGGGGCTCGAGCAGTACTTC. Its protein is CASTPVRGLEQYF.

There are many counts of this clonotype. The chain joins TRBV5-1 to TRBJ2-3, with 10 bases that match TRBD1. This CDR3 comprises 14 residues. The V gene's germline CDR1 is SGHRS and CDR2 YFSETQ. The trim removed 4 bases at V and 4 bases at J, leaving 3 bases unmatched. The CDR3 region has the DNA TGCGCCAGCAGCGGGACAGGGGTGTCAGATACGCAGTATTTT. It translates to CASSGTGVSDTQYF. Full variable domain (rest looked up from reference TRBV5-1 and TRBJ2-3): KAGVTQTPRYLIKTRGQQVTLSCSPISGHRSVSWYQQTPGQGLQFLFEYFSETQRNKGNFPGRFSGRQFSNSRSEMNVSTLELGDSALYLCASSGTGVSDTQYFGPGTRLTVL.

This chain uses TRBV28 with TRBJ2-2; 13 positions agree with TRBD2. This CDR3 is built from 18 residues. Unmatched junction bases numbered 7, after V lost 4 bases and J lost 2 bases. The V gene's germline CDR1 is MDHEN and CDR2 SYDVKM. The CDR3 reads CASSSSGLAGQNTGELFF. The CDR3 coding sequence is TGTGCCAGCAGTTCCTCGGGACTAGCGGGGCAAAACACCGGGGAGCTGTTTTTT.

This clonotype was seen ten or more times. The chain is built from TRBV6-4 and TRBJ2-3; 10 bases agree with TRBD2. CDR1 and CDR2 from the germline V gene are MRHNA and SNTAGT. J was trimmed by 3 bases and V by 10 bases; bases with no gene match: 7. This CDR3 has 14 residues. The CDR3 protein is CATSKRGGTDTQYF. In nucleotides, the CDR3 is TGTGCCACTTCCAAGCGGGGGGGAACAGATACGCAGTATTTT.

This clonotype was observed a handful of times. The rearrangement links TRBV11-2 to TRBJ2-5; D might be TRBD2 (5 bases). The CDR3 loop spans 14 amino acids. V was shortened by 3 bases and J by 1 base, with 9 bases between the two germline ends. The germline V gene has CDR1 SGHAT and CDR2 FQNNGV. CDR3 in amino acids: CASSFWAGQETQYF. The CDR3 nucleotides read TGTGCCAGCAGCTTCTGGGCGGGCCAAGAGACCCAGTACTTC.

The chain joins TRBV6-5 to TRBJ2-2; 7 bases align to TRBD1. The CDR3 loop spans 19 amino acids. Trimming removed 1 base from V and 7 bases from J; junction bases left unmatched: 18. Germline V lookup: CDR1 MNHEY, CDR2 SVGAGI. In nucleotides, the CDR3 is TGTGCCAGCAGTTACTATTTACAGGGGATCGACCGAGGGATCGGGGAGCTGTTTTTT. This encodes CASSYYLQGIDRGIGELFF.

This clonotype appeared a few times. The chain links TRBV5-1 to TRBJ1-1; D might be TRBD1 (5 bases). There are 13 residues in the CDR3. Germline-derived CDR1 and CDR2 are SGHRS and YFSETQ. Trimming took off 4 bases at V and 6 bases at J, with 13 bases between the two ends. The CDR3 DNA reads as TGCGCCAGCAGCAGGCCTGACAGTCCTGAAGCTTTCTTT. Amino acids: CASSRPDSPEAFF. Drawing the rest from reference TRBV5-1 and TRBJ1-1, the complete variable domain is KAGVTQTPRYLIKTRGQQVTLSCSPISGHRSVSWYQQTPGQGLQFLFEYFSETQRNKGNFPGRFSGRQFSNSRSEMNVSTLELGDSALYLCASSRPDSPEAFFGQGTRLTVV.

CDR3 loop: CATSDPTTGTDTQYF. The CDR3 DNA follows: TGTGCCACCAGTGACCCCACAACAGGGACAGATACGCAGTATTTT. The genes are TRBV24-1 and TRBJ2-3; possible D gene TRBD1, 6 bases. CDR3 length: 15 amino acids. V dropped 4 bases and J dropped 3 bases, with 13 bases sitting between them. Germline CDR1 and CDR2: KGHDR and SFDVKD.

This clonotype was seen at least ten times. V and J are TRBV5-1 and TRBJ1-2, with D hard to call. V lost 4 bases and J lost 4, with 23 bases in between. The CDR3 has 17 amino acids. The V gene's germline CDR1 is SGHRS and CDR2 YFSETQ. The CDR3 DNA sequence: TGCGCCAGCAGCGCCGACCCGACCTCCGGGTTAAGCTATGGCTACACCTTC. It codes for CASSADPTSGLSYGYTF.

The chain employs TRBV20-1 and TRBJ2-5; 9 bases line up with TRBD1. CDR1 and CDR2 (germline): DFQATT, SNEGSKA (reference sequence). The V and J ends lost 6 bases and 2 bases, in that order; junction bases with no gene match: 7. The CDR3 covers 14 residues. CDR3 region: CSAPPGQGQETQYF. CDR3 nucleotide sequence: TGCAGTGCGCCACCAGGACAGGGGCAAGAGACCCAGTACTTC.

This clonotype was observed a few times. This chain joins TRBV7-2 and TRBJ2-3; 8 nucleotides align to TRBD1. The CDR3 spans 15 residues. Germline V gives CDR1 SGHTA, CDR2 FQGNSA. V shed 3 bases and J 6 bases; nucleotides not matched to a gene: 8. The CDR3 loop reads CASSFRPRGPDTQYF. CDR3 nucleotide sequence: TGTGCCAGCAGCTTCCGTCCCAGGGGGCCTGATACGCAGTATTTT.

This clonotype was seen more than once but under ten times. The CDR3 bases are TGCGCCAGCAGCCCCCGGGGGGCAGGGGAAAACATTCAGTACTTC. Its protein is CASSPRGAGENIQYF. The chain combines TRBV5-1 with TRBJ2-4, with D possibly TRBD2 on 7 matching bases. In germline, CDR1 is SGHRS, CDR2 YFSETQ. With 4 bases removed from V and 5 bases from J, the gap between germline ends came to 16 bases. The CDR3 loop spans 15 amino acids.

This clonotype was observed a few times. The chain uses TRBV12-3 or TRBV12-4 and TRBJ2-7; TRBD1 matches at 7 bases. V lost 5 bases to trimming and J lost 4 bases; unmatched junction nucleotides: 11. The CDR3 has 15 amino acids. The CDR3 bases are TGTGCCAGCAGTCCCCAGGGACAGTCGGTGTACGAGCAGTACTTC. Residues: CASSPQGQSVYEQYF.

CDR3 bases: TGCGCCAGCAGCTTGGATCCTAGTGGAGATACGCAGTATTTT. Translating it yields CASSLDPSGDTQYF. V gene TRBV5-1 combines with J gene TRBJ2-3, with unresolved D. The CDR3 sequence is 14 residues long. Germline V gives CDR1 SGHRS, CDR2 YFSETQ. The ends were cut back, 0 bases at V and 5 bases at J, with 10 bases in the middle.

The rearrangement joins TRBV7-9 to TRBJ2-1; the D gene is possibly TRBD1 (5 bases). V gave up 5 bases and J gave up 5 bases, with 16 bases separating them. The CDR3 is 15 amino acids. Germline CDR1 is SEHNR and CDR2 is FQNEAQ (reference sequence). Here the CDR3 DNA reads TGTGCCAGCAGCCTTCGACAGAATCGAGACAATGAGCAGTTCTTC. Its translation is CASSLRQNRDNEQFF. Supplemented by reference TRBV7-9 and TRBJ2-1, the full variable domain reads DTGVSQNPRHKITKRGQNVTFRCDPISEHNRLYWYRQTLGQGPEFLTYFQNEAQLEKSRLLSDRFSAERPKGSFSTLEIQRTEQGDSAMYLCASSLRQNRDNEQFFGPGTRLTVL.

This clonotype has only a few counts. This chain links TRBV5-6 with TRBJ1-1; weak D call: TRBD1 (5 bases). The germline V gene has CDR1 SGHDT and CDR2 YYEEEE. V lost 3 bases and J 7 bases, leaving 16 bases between the germline ends. CDR3 length: 14 residues. The CDR3, as DNA: TGTGCCAGCAGCTGGGGGTCGGACCGACTTGAAGCTTTCTTT. Protein: CASSWGSDRLEAFF.